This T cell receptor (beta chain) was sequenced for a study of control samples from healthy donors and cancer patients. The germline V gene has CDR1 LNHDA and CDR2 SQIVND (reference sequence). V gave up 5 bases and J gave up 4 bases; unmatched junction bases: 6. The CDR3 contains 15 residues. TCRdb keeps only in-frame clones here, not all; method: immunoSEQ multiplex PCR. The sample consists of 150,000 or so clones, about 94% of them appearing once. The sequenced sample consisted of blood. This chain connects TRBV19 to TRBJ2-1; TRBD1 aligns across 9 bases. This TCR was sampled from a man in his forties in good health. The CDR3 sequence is CASSPTGGGYNEQFF. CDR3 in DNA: TGTGCCAGTAGTCCCACAGGGGGCGGGTACAATGAGCAGTTCTTC.